The 26 T cell receptor beta chains given below trace back to one sample, sequenced in a study of T-cell memory formation after mild COVID-19 (dated by TCRdb to the early 2020s). Library construction relied on 5' RACE. The data were produced on an Illumina NovaSeq 6000. TCRdb reprocessed the public reads (quality trimming at Q25 with fastp, clone calling with MiXCR) and kept in-frame beta chains. Records with the same CDR3 protein are collapsed into one entry carrying the most frequent genes and DNA. The sample yields 450,000 or so distinct CDR3 sequences; more than 20% were counted once. The leading ten clones occupy around 12% of the sample. Sequencing was performed on PBMCs or a T cell subset sorted from them (not recorded which). The receptors stem from an adult woman who had mild COVID-19 (a few samples of this study predate the infection). The sample titles of this study are shuffled in the database, so cell type and time point are left out; the donor was told from shared clones.

This chain connects TRBV7-2 to TRBJ2-3, with unresolved D. In germline, CDR1 is SGHTA, CDR2 FQGNSA. This CDR3 has 13 residues. V lost 2 bases and J lost 5, with 8 bases in between. The CDR3 loop reads CASSLWVGDTQYF. CDR3 sequence (DNA): TGTGCCAGCAGCTTATGGGTTGGAGATACGCAGTATTTT.

V usage is TRBV29-1 and J usage is TRBJ2-5, with D possibly called TRBD1 or TRBD2 (5 bases each). This CDR3 has 12 amino acids. V lost 6 bases and J 5 bases, leaving 13 bases between the germline ends. Germline V gene sequence: CDR1 SQVTM, CDR2 ANQGSEA. The CDR3: CSVEGPSETQYF. Here the CDR3 DNA reads TGCAGCGTCGAGGGACCAAGCGAGACCCAGTACTTC.

The genes are TRBV5-1 and TRBJ2-7; D remains unclear. The CDR3 is made up of 15 amino acids. Trimming pared 1 base from V and 0 bases from J, leaving 11 bases between. Germline CDR1 SGHRS, CDR2 YFSETQ. CDR3 protein: CASSLSGDNSYEQYF. In DNA, the CDR3 is TGCGCCAGCAGCTTGTCGGGCGACAACTCCTACGAGCAGTACTTC. The whole variable domain, remainder taken from reference TRBV5-1 and TRBJ2-7, is KAGVTQTPRYLIKTRGQQVTLSCSPISGHRSVSWYQQTPGQGLQFLFEYFSETQRNKGNFPGRFSGRQFSNSRSEMNVSTLELGDSALYLCASSLSGDNSYEQYFGPGTRLTVT.

This chain links TRBV29-1 with TRBJ1-1, with TRBD1 as a possible D gene (5 bases). Germline-derived CDR1 and CDR2 are SQVTM and ANQGSEA. Trimming took 6 bases from V and 5 from J, leaving 16 bases between them. The CDR3 sequence is 13 residues long. Here the CDR3 reads CSVAGGGSTEAFF. CDR3 DNA: TGCAGCGTCGCCGGTGGGGGGAGTACTGAAGCTTTCTTT.

The chain links TRBV6-6 to TRBJ2-3; 7 nucleotides line up with TRBD1. From germline, CDR1 is MNHNY and CDR2 SVGAGI (reference sequence). The CDR3 covers 15 residues. Germline trimming cut 9 bases from V and 5 bases from J; bases unmatched to any gene: 14. CDR3 region: CASLGVDRARDTQYF. CDR3 DNA: TGTGCCAGTTTAGGGGTCGACAGGGCGAGAGATACGCAGTATTTT.

This clonotype turned up a few times. V and J are TRBV12-3 or TRBV12-4 and TRBJ2-5; 13 bases are shared with TRBD2. The junction had 4 bases not matched to a gene; V was cut back by 6 bases and J by 3 bases. There are 15 residues in the CDR3. The CDR3, as DNA: TGTGCCAGCAGCTTACTAGCGGGAGGGAAAGAGACCCAGTACTTC. Encoded protein: CASSLLAGGKETQYF.

The genes are TRBV10-3 and TRBJ1-2; 11 bases match TRBD1. The trim removed 3 bases at V and 1 base at J, leaving 4 bases unmatched. There are 16 residues in the CDR3. Germline values: CDR1 ENHRY, CDR2 SYGVKD. This CDR3 reads CAISDEGTGGNYGYTF. In DNA form, the CDR3 reads TGTGCCATCAGTGACGAGGGGACAGGGGGTAACTATGGCTACACCTTC.

The J gene is TRBJ2-5, the V gene TRBV5-1; the match to TRBD2 covers 8 bases. The germline gives CDR1 SGHRS, CDR2 YFSETQ. Germline trimming cut 1 base from V and 4 bases from J; bases unmatched to any gene: 9. CDR3 length equals 16 residues. CDR3 amino acids: CASSLLLAGNGETQYF. In DNA form, the CDR3 reads TGCGCCAGCAGCTTGTTGTTAGCGGGGAATGGAGAGACCCAGTACTTC.

J is TRBJ2-4 and V is TRBV6-2 or TRBV6-3; the D gene is possibly TRBD2 (5 bases). V was pared by 4 bases and J by 9 bases, with 19 bases between. The length of the CDR3 is 15 residues. From germline, CDR1 is MNHEY and CDR2 SVGEGT. Here the CDR3 reads CASSSQLFGAGIQYF. The CDR3 nucleotides read TGTGCCAGCAGTTCCCAACTGTTTGGTGCGGGCATTCAGTACTTC.

The chain combines TRBV20-1 with TRBJ2-4, with D perhaps matching TRBD2 (6 bases). Trimming stripped 5 bases from V and 10 bases from J, with 24 bases between. The germline V gene has CDR1 DFQATT and CDR2 SNEGSKA (reference sequence). The CDR3 consists of 15 residues. CDR3 in DNA: TGCAGTGCTCCCCCACCGTACGCGACTAGAGGGATTCAGTACTTC. Amino acids: CSAPPPYATRGIQYF.

The J gene is TRBJ2-1, the V gene TRBV5-1; 10 nucleotides align to TRBD2. CDR1 SGHRS and CDR2 YFSETQ come from the germline V gene. The CDR3 length is 13 residues. Trimming at V came to 4 bases and at J to 9 bases, leaving 4 bases not matched to a gene. DNA for the CDR3: TGCGCCAGCAGCCCGCTAGCGGGGGCTGAGCAGTTCTTC. The encoded protein is CASSPLAGAEQFF.

This clonotype was recorded a few times. The V and J genes are TRBV20-1 and TRBJ2-5; weak D call: TRBD1 (6 bases). V was clipped by 2 bases and J by 3 bases, with 7 bases between them. Germline CDR1 and CDR2: DFQATT and SNEGSKA (reference sequence). The CDR3 contains 12 residues. CDR3 sequence (DNA): TGCAGTGCTAGACCAGGGGAAGAGACCCAGTACTTC. This translates into CSARPGEETQYF.

V gene TRBV5-1 combines with J gene TRBJ2-3; D is possibly TRBD1 or TRBD2 (5 bases each). Germline V gives CDR1 SGHRS, CDR2 YFSETQ. The CDR3 is made up of 16 amino acids. V lost 0 bases and J lost 2, with 13 bases in between. The CDR3: CASSLGLVGTTDTQYF. The CDR3 coding sequence is TGCGCCAGCAGCTTGGGTCTGGTCGGGACCACAGATACGCAGTATTTT.

This sequence joins TRBV12-3 or TRBV12-4 and TRBJ1-5; possible D gene TRBD1, 6 bases. The ends were cut back, 4 bases at V and 1 base at J, with 11 bases in the middle. CDR3 length equals 15 residues. The CDR3 nucleotides read TGTGCCAGCAGTTCCACAGGGAGGAGCAATCAGCCCCAGCATTTT. This encodes CASSSTGRSNQPQHF.

The chain carries TRBV6-2 or TRBV6-3 and TRBJ2-3, with TRBD1 matching 7 bases. After removal of 8 bases from V and 5 bases from J, the junction contained 7 bases not matched to a gene. CDR3 length: 13 amino acids. Germline-derived CDR1 and CDR2 are MNHEY and SVGEGT. CDR3 sequence reads: CASAQDRVDTQYF. The CDR3 nucleotides are TGTGCCAGCGCCCAAGACAGGGTAGATACGCAGTATTTT.

The chain recombines TRBV24-1 with TRBJ2-7; tentatively, D is TRBD1 (6 bases). The CDR3 runs to 14 residues. Trimming removed 4 bases at V and 9 bases at J, with 18 bases between. Germline values: CDR1 KGHDR, CDR2 SFDVKD. CDR3 DNA sequence: TGTGCCACCAGTGAACCGGGACACCAAGGAGGGCAGTACTTC. It encodes CATSEPGHQGGQYF.

The chain couples TRBV3-1 to TRBJ2-7, with 9 bases fitting TRBD1. Germline CDR1 reads LGHDT; CDR2 reads YNNKEL (reference sequence). The CDR3 has 16 residues. V trimming: 4 bases; J trimming: 1 base; junction bases outside the gene matches: 8. The CDR3 sequence: CASSPAGTGFSYEQYF. The DNA of the CDR3 is TGTGCCAGCAGCCCAGCCGGGACAGGGTTTTCCTACGAGCAGTACTTC.

The rearrangement uses TRBV5-1 and TRBJ1-2; D unclear. V lost 2 bases to trimming and J lost 2 bases, with 7 bases between them. This CDR3 is built from 13 residues. The germline V gene encodes CDR1 SGHRS and CDR2 YFSETQ. The CDR3 sequence: CASSLSFNYGYTF. In nucleotides, the CDR3 is TGCGCCAGCAGCTTAAGTTTCAACTATGGCTACACCTTC.

The rearrangement uses TRBV12-3 or TRBV12-4 and TRBJ2-7, with a weak D call TRBD1 (7 bases). The CDR3 is 15 residues long. Trimming removed 6 bases from V and 0 bases from J, with 15 bases in between. The CDR3 DNA is TGTGCCAGCAGACGACAGGGAGGACGCTCCTACGAGCAGTACTTC. It specifies CASRRQGGRSYEQYF.

A few counts support this clonotype. The V and J genes are TRBV3-1 and TRBJ2-7; 9 bases agree with TRBD2. The length of the CDR3 is 15 residues. Looked up from germline, CDR1 is LGHDT and CDR2 is YNNKEL (reference sequence). The ends lost 4 bases at V and 6 bases at J; junction bases unmatched: 10. CDR3 amino acids: CASSPSWDSGSEQYF. The DNA for the CDR3 is TGTGCCAGCAGCCCATCGTGGGATAGCGGGAGCGAGCAGTACTTC.

This clonotype was recorded a few times. The rearrangement links TRBV4-2 to TRBJ2-1; 9 bases are a match to TRBD2. In germline, CDR1 is LGHNA, CDR2 YNFKEQ. After removal of 1 base from V and 2 bases from J, the junction contained 9 bases not matched to a gene. The CDR3 runs 18 residues. This CDR3 is CASSQGVAGAFTYNEQFF. DNA of the CDR3: TGTGCCAGCAGCCAAGGGGTAGCGGGAGCTTTCACCTACAATGAGCAGTTCTTC.

The chain joins TRBV29-1 to TRBJ1-2; TRBD1 agrees at 7 bases. Trimming took 4 bases from V and 4 from J; bases not matched to a gene: 6. This CDR3 spans 13 amino acids. CDR1 is SQVTM, CDR2 ANQGSEA, per germline. The CDR3, as DNA: TGCAGCGTTGTAACAGGGGAGAGCTATGGCTACACCTTC. This sequence encodes CSVVTGESYGYTF.

This clonotype was counted once. The V call is TRBV9, the J call TRBJ2-3; D possibly uses TRBD1 or TRBD2 (5 bases each). Germline loops: CDR1 SGDLS, CDR2 YYNGEE. V was shortened by 0 bases and J by 6 bases, with 11 bases between the two germline ends. The CDR3 length is 14 residues. The CDR3 sequence: CASSVEGEGDTQYF. The CDR3 DNA is TGTGCCAGCAGCGTAGAGGGAGAGGGGGATACGCAGTATTTT.

This chain connects TRBV27 to TRBJ2-1; the match to TRBD2 covers 7 bases. The CDR3 has 20 amino acids. V lost 4 bases to trimming and J lost 3 bases; unmatched junction nucleotides: 21. The V gene's germline CDR1 is MNHEY and CDR2 SMNVEV (reference sequence). The CDR3 protein is CASSSLVPAGAGAIYNEQFF. In DNA, the CDR3 is TGTGCCAGCAGTTCCCTCGTGCCGGCCGGTGCGGGAGCGATCTACAATGAGCAGTTCTTC.

The chain has TRBV3-1 and TRBJ1-2; D is unclear. Trimming removed 0 bases at V and 8 bases at J, with 16 bases between. The CDR3 runs 15 residues. Looked up from germline, CDR1 is LGHDT and CDR2 is YNNKEL (reference sequence). CDR3 in amino acids: CASSQEGDPRIGYTF. CDR3 DNA sequence: TGTGCCAGCAGCCAAGAAGGTGACCCCCGTATCGGCTACACCTTC.

V is TRBV20-1 and J is TRBJ2-7; the match to TRBD2 covers 12 bases. The ends lost 3 bases at V and 7 bases at J; junction bases unmatched: 7. The CDR3 extends over 14 amino acids. In germline, CDR1 is DFQATT, CDR2 SNEGSKA (reference sequence). The CDR3 sequence: CSASVTSGGTEQYF. Here the CDR3 DNA reads TGCAGTGCTAGTGTTACTAGCGGGGGGACGGAGCAGTACTTC.